This T cell receptor beta chain emerged from a study of CD8 T cells in Susac syndrome. Study summary: Sequencing included Susac syndrome patients, about six of them with active disease and roughly eight in remission. Notes on the study in general: It was acknowledged in the study that its TCR sequencing and HLA analysis involved a relatively small number of individuals.

In germline, CDR1 is SGHNT, CDR2 YYREEE (reference sequence). V lost 3 bases and J lost 4; bases outside the gene matches: 4. The CDR3 extends over 16 amino acids. Negative isolation was applied to CD8+ and CD4+ T cells, and FACS enrichment was applied to TEMRA cells. The RNA input was roughly 0.45 to 1 ug, and it was reverse transcribed with random hexamers. TCRdb fed the immunoSEQ multiplex PCR reads into MiXCR, producing one record per CDR3 protein. The sample contains under 200,000 distinct CDR3 sequences, roughly 94% of which appear only once. Concerning this clonotype: Its antigen is unidentified.

The rearrangement joins TRBV5-4 to TRBJ2-1, with TRBD2 identical over 13 bases. The receptor comes from a human donor with Susac syndrome. Sequencing was done on a sample of CD4+ T cells from PBMCs. The CDR3 bases are TGTGCCAGCAGCTCACCACTAGCGGGGGGGTACAATGAGCAGTTCTTC. It translates to CASSSPLAGGYNEQFF. Full variable domain (remainder filled in from reference TRBV5-4 and TRBJ2-1): ETGVTQSPTHLIKTRGQQVTLRCSSQSGHNTVSWYQQALGQGPQFIFQYYREEENGRGNFPPRFSGLQFPNYSSELNVNALELDDSALYLCASSSPLAGGYNEQFFGPGTRLTVL.